A selection of T cell receptor beta chains follows, all from one sample in a study of T-cell reconstitution after alpha-beta-depleted transplantation in children. TCRdb fed the PCR reads into MiXCR, producing one record per CDR3 protein. In the table there are about 110,000 distinct CDR3 sequences, approximately 6.6% of which are singletons. The input for sequencing was PBMCs, mostly from graft donor cells, taken 360 days after TCRalphabeta/CD19-depleted stem cell transplant. The source of these receptors is a male patient aged 2-10 years who had a stem cell transplant for acute lymphoblastic leukemia, so the T cells may come from the graft donor. Both conserved end residues are part of each CDR3. Each record gives: V gene, J gene, D gene, clone size, CDR3 DNA, CDR3 protein. D genes are given only for firm matches. A row's size may be missing; if present it is once, few, many or a size class.

V gene: TRBV14; J gene: TRBJ2-7; D gene: .; clone size: .; CDR3 DNA: TGTGCCAGCAGTACCGGGCCCCAGAGCTCCTACGAGCAGTACTTC; CDR3 protein: CASSTGPQSSYEQYF
V gene: TRBV20-1; J gene: TRBJ2-4; D gene: .; clone size: few; CDR3 DNA: TGCAGTGCTATGACAGGCCACGCGCTGCGGTTAAGAAACATTCAGTACTTC; CDR3 protein: CSAMTGHALRLRNIQYF
V gene: TRBV4-3; J gene: TRBJ2-3; D gene: TRBD1; clone size: .; CDR3 DNA: TGCGCCAGCAGGGTCGGGACAGGGAGAGATACGCAGTATTTT; CDR3 protein: CASRVGTGRDTQYF
V gene: TRBV20-1; J gene: TRBJ2-7; D gene: .; clone size: few; CDR3 DNA: TGCAGTGCTAGATTACCGTCCGGTCAGGGCAGGGTCTACGAGCAGTACTTC; CDR3 protein: CSARLPSGQGRVYEQYF
V gene: TRBV5-1; J gene: TRBJ2-3; D gene: .; clone size: .; CDR3 DNA: TGCGCCAGCAGCTTGGCGACTACGGCAGATACGCAGTATTTT; CDR3 protein: CASSLATTADTQYF
V gene: TRBV7-6; J gene: TRBJ2-3; D gene: TRBD2; clone size: .; CDR3 DNA: TGTGCCAGCAGCTTAGAGATTAGCGGGGGGGCCGGTACGCAGTATTTT; CDR3 protein: CASSLEISGGAGTQYF
V gene: TRBV2; J gene: TRBJ2-7; D gene: .; clone size: .; CDR3 DNA: TGTGCCAGCAGTGAGGGCGGGCCCTACGAGCAGTACTTC; CDR3 protein: CASSEGGPYEQYF
V gene: TRBV20-1; J gene: TRBJ2-5; D gene: TRBD1; clone size: many; CDR3 DNA: TGCAGTGCTAGAGACTTGGTATCTGGGGACAGCGAAGAGACCCAGTACTTC; CDR3 protein: CSARDLVSGDSEETQYF
V gene: TRBV7-9; J gene: TRBJ2-1; D gene: TRBD2; clone size: .; CDR3 DNA: TGTGCCAGCAGCTTGGGGGGAGGGCCCGGGAATGAGCAGTTCTTC; CDR3 protein: CASSLGGGPGNEQFF
V gene: TRBV7-9; J gene: TRBJ2-5; D gene: TRBD2; clone size: many; CDR3 DNA: TGTGCCAGCAGCTTAGGGATAGCGGGAGTGGAGACCCAGTACTTC; CDR3 protein: CASSLGIAGVETQYF
V gene: TRBV4-3; J gene: TRBJ2-7; D gene: TRBD1; clone size: many; CDR3 DNA: TGCGCCAGCAGCCCGCGACAGGGCGGGTACGAGCAGTACTTC; CDR3 protein: CASSPRQGGYEQYF
V gene: TRBV7-9; J gene: TRBJ2-1; D gene: TRBD1; clone size: .; CDR3 DNA: TGTGCCAGCACCGGGACAGGGGACTACAATGAGCAGTTCTTC; CDR3 protein: CASTGTGDYNEQFF
V gene: TRBV29-1; J gene: TRBJ2-1; D gene: TRBD2; clone size: many; CDR3 DNA: TGCAGCGTTGAAGGGTCGGCACTAGCGGCAAATGAGCAGTTCTTC; CDR3 protein: CSVEGSALAANEQFF